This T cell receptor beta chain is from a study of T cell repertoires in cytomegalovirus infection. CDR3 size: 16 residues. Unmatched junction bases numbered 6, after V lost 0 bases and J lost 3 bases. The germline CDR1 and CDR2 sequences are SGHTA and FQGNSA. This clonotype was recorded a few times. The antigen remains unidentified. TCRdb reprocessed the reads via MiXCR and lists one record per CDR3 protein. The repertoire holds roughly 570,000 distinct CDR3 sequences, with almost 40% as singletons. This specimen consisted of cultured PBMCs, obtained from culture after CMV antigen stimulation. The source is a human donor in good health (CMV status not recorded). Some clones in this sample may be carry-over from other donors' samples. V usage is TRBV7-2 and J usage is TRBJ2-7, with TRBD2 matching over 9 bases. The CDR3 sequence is CASSLASSGTGYEQYF. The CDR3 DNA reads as TGTGCCAGCAGCTTAGCTTCTAGCGGGACCGGCTACGAGCAGTACTTC.